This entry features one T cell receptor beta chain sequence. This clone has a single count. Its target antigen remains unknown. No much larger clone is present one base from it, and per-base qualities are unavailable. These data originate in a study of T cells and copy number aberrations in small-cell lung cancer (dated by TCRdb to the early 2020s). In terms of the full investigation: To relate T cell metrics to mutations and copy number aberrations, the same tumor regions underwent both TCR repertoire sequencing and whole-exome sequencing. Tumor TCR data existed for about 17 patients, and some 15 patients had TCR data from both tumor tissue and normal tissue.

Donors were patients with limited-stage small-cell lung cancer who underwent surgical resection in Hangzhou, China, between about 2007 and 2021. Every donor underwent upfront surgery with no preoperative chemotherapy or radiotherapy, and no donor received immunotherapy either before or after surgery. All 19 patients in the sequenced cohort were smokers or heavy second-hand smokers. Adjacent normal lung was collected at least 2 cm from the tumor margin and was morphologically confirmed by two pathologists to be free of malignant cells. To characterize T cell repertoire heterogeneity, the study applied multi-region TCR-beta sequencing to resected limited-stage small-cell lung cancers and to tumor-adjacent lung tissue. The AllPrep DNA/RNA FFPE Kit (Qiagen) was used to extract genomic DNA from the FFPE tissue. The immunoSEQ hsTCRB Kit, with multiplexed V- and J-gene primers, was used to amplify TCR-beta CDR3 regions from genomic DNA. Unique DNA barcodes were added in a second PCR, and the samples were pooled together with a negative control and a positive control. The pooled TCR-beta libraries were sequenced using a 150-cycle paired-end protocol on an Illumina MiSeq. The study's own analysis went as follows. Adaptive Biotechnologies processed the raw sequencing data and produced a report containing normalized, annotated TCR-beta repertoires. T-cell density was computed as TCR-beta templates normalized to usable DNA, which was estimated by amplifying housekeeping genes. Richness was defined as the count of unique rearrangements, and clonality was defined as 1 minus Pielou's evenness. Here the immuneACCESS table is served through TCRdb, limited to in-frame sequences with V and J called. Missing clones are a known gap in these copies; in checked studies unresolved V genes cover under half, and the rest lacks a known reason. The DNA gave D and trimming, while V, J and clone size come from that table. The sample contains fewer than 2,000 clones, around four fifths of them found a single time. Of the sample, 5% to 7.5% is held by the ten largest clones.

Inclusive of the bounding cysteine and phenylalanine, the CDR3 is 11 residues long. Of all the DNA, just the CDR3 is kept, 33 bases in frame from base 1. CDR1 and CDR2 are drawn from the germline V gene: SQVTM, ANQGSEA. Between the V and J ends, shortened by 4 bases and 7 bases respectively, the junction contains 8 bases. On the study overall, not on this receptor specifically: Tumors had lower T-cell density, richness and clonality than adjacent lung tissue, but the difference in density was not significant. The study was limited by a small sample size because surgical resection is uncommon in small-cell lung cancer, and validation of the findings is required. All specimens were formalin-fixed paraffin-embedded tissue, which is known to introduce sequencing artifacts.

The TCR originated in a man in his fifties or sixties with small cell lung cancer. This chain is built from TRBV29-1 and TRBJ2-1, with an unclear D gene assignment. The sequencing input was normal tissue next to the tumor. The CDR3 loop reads CSVVRLNEQFF. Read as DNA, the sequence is TGCAGCGTTGTACGCCTAAATGAGCAGTTCTTC.